A single sample is the source of the 7 T cell receptor beta chains below, sequenced in a study of cytomegalovirus exposure and HLA in healthy donors. A multiplex PCR was run with 60 Vbeta primers and 13 Jbeta primers. Here immunoSEQ multiplex PCR was the method, and the copy in TCRdb shows in-frame clones only, minus some. The sample lists some 70,000 clones; 60% to 75% were seen once. The sequencing sample was made of PBMCs. The receptors derive from a male donor in good health and CMV-seropositive.

The chain links TRBV5-4 to TRBJ1-2; 9 bases match TRBD1. The J segment lost 2 bases and the V segment lost 3 bases, leaving 2 bases of the junction unmatched. The CDR3 is 14 residues long. Germline-derived CDR1 and CDR2 are SGHNT and YYREEE (reference sequence). The CDR3 coding sequence is TGTGCCAGCAGCTCCACAGGGGGCAACTATGGCTACACCTTC. Encoded protein: CASSSTGGNYGYTF.

This sequence joins TRBV29-1 and TRBJ1-1, with 7 nucleotides matching TRBD1. The CDR3 is made up of 13 amino acids. The germline V gene has CDR1 SQVTM and CDR2 ANQGSEA. The junction had 7 bases not matched to a gene; V was cut back by 6 bases and J by 3 bases. CDR3 amino acids: CSVRQGRDTEAFF. The CDR3 DNA reads as TGCAGCGTCCGACAGGGAAGAGACACTGAAGCTTTCTTT.

The gene calls are TRBV4-3 and TRBJ2-5; 8 positions agree with TRBD1. The J call may be in error: the DNA end matches TRBJ2-7 better. Germline lookup yields CDR1 LGHNA and CDR2 YSLEER. This CDR3 is built from 16 residues. CDR3 nucleotide sequence: TGCGCCAGCAGCCAAGTCAAACAGGGGGGCTCCTACGAGCAGTACTTC. Protein product: CASSQVKQGGSYEQYF.

The chain is built from TRBV6-6 and TRBJ1-5; TRBD1 agrees at 10 bases. The CDR3 length is 16 residues. Germline values: CDR1 MNHNY, CDR2 SVGAGI (reference sequence). J was trimmed by 8 bases and V by 6 bases; bases with no gene match: 13. DNA for the CDR3: TGTGCCAGCAGAACCTCCTCTGGGACAGGGGTCGAGCCCCAGCATTTT. Protein sequence: CASRTSSGTGVEPQHF.

The CDR3 DNA reads TGTGCCAGTAGCGATACGGGACAGGGGTTTTACGAGCAGTACTTC. Residues: CASSDTGQGFYEQYF. The gene calls are TRBV19 and TRBJ2-7; TRBD1 matches 10 bases. The germline CDR1 and CDR2 sequences are LNHDA and SQIVND (reference sequence). This CDR3 has 15 residues. V shed 6 bases and J 4 bases; nucleotides not matched to a gene: 9.

This chain uses TRBV7-2 with TRBJ2-7; D might be TRBD1 (5 bases). Trimming stripped 5 bases from V and 0 bases from J, with 11 bases between. Germline-derived CDR1 and CDR2 are SGHTA and FQGNSA. The CDR3 runs 14 residues. This chain's CDR3 is CASSPRTLSYEQYF. The CDR3 DNA is TGTGCCAGCAGCCCGCGGACACTCTCCTACGAGCAGTACTTC.

The chain carries TRBV30 and TRBJ1-1, with 7 bases identical to TRBD1. The CDR3 loop spans 12 amino acids. The J segment lost 5 bases and the V segment lost 4 bases, leaving 4 bases of the junction unmatched. Germline CDR1 is GTSNPN and CDR2 is SVGIG (reference sequence). The CDR3 coding sequence is TGTGCCTGGAACAGGGGACGGACTGAAGCTTTCTTT. Translation gives CAWNRGRTEAFF.